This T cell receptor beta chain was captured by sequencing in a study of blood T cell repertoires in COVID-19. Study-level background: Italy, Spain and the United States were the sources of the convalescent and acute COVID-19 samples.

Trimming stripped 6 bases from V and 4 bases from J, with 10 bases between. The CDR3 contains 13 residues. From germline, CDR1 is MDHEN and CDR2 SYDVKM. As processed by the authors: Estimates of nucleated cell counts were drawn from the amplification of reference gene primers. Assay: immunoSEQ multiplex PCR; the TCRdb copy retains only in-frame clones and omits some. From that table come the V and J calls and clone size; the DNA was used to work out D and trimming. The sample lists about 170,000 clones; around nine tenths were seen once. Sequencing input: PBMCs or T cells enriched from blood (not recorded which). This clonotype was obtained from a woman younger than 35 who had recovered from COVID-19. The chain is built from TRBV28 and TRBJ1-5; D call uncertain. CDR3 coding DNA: TGTGCCAGCAGGGCCTTGGAGAATCAGCCCCAGCATTTT. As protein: CASRALENQPQHF.